What follows is one TCR beta chain and its context. RNA transcripts were the template for amplifying TCR beta CDR3 regions. An initial round of RT-PCR targeting the TCR CDR3 relied on the HTBI primer set. TCRdb reanalysed the multiplex PCR reads using MiXCR and keeps one entry per CDR3 protein. The sample lists around 390,000 distinct CDR3 sequences, about 14% occurring once. This record belongs to a study of T cells in Graves' hyperthyroidism and ophthalmopathy. Overall study: Peripheral blood was drawn at first diagnosis, prior to all treatment.

Each ophthalmopathy patient scored at least 3 on the Clinical Activity Score and at least 4 on NOSPECS grade, with duration under 3 months. Cells are PBMCs isolated from roughly 9.3 ml of fresh blood. The germline V gene encodes CDR1 SEHNR and CDR2 FQNEAQ (reference sequence). The CDR3 has 12 amino acids. Trimming took off 5 bases at V and 7 bases at J, with 6 bases between the two ends. The TCR originated in a woman aged 30 to 39 with Graves' ophthalmopathy. V is TRBV7-9 and J is TRBJ1-6; D gene unclear. Sequences were obtained from blood. CDR3 coding DNA: TGTGCCAGCAGCCCTGGGAATTCACCCCTCCACTTT. This sequence encodes CASSPGNSPLHF.